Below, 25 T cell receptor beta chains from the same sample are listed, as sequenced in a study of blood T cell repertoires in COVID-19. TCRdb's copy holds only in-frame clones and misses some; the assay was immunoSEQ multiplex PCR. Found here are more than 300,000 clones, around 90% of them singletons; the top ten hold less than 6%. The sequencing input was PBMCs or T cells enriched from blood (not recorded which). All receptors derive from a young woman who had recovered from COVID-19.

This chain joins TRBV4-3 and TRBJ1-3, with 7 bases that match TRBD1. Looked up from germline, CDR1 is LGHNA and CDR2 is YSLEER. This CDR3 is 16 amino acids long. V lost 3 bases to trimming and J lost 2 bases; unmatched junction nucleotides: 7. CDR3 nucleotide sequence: TGCGCCAGCAGCCAGAGAACAGGGGTGGCTGGAAACACCATATATTTT. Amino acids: CASSQRTGVAGNTIYF.

The DNA for the CDR3 is TGCAGCGTCGAGAAGGGGGTAAACACTGAAGCTTTCTTT. Protein product: CSVEKGVNTEAFF. This sequence joins TRBV29-1 and TRBJ1-1, with D maybe TRBD1 (6 bases). Per the germline V gene, CDR1 is SQVTM and CDR2 is ANQGSEA. Trimming pared 6 bases from V and 2 bases from J, leaving 13 bases between. The CDR3 runs to 13 residues.

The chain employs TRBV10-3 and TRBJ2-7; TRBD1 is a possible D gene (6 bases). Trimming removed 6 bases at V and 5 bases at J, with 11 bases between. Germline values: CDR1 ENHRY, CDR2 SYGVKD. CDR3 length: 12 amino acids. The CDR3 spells CAIRQGHHEQYF. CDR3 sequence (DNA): TGTGCCATCAGACAGGGTCACCACGAGCAGTACTTC.

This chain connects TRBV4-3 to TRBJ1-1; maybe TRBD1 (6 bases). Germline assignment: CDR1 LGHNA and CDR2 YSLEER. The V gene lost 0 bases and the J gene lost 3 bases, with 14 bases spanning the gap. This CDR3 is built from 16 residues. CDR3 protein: CASSQEAQGLHTEAFF. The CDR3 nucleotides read TGCGCCAGCAGCCAAGAGGCACAGGGTTTGCACACTGAAGCTTTCTTT.

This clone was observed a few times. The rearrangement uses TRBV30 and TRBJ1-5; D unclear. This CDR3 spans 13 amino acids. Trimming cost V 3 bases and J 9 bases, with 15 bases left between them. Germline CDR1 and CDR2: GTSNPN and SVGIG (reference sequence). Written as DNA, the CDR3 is TGTGCCTGGAGAAACGACGGGGTGGGGCCCCAGCATTTT. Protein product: CAWRNDGVGPQHF.

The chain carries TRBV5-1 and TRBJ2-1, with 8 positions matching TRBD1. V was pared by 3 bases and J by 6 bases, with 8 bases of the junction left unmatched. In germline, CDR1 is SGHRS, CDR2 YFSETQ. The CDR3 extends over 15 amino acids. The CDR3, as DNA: TGCGCCAGCAGCTGGTCAGGGGGCGTCCCCAATGAGCAGTTCTTC. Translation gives CASSWSGGVPNEQFF. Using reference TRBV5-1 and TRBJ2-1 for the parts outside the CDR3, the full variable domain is KAGVTQTPRYLIKTRGQQVTLSCSPISGHRSVSWYQQTPGQGLQFLFEYFSETQRNKGNFPGRFSGRQFSNSRSEMNVSTLELGDSALYLCASSWSGGVPNEQFFGPGTRLTVL.

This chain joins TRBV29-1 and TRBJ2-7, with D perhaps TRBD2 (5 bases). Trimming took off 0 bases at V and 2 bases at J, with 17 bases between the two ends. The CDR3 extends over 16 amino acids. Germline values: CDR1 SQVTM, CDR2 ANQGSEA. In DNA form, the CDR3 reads TGCAGCGTTGAAGATCGAGGAGCGGCTCAAACCTACGAGCAGTACTTC. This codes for CSVEDRGAAQTYEQYF.

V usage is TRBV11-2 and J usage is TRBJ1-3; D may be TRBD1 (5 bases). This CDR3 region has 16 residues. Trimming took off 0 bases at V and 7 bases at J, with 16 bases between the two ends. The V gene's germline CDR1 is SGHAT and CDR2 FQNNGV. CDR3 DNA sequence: TGTGCCAGCAGCTTAGATCCCAGGGCGGTACGGAACACCATATATTTT. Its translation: CASSLDPRAVRNTIYF.

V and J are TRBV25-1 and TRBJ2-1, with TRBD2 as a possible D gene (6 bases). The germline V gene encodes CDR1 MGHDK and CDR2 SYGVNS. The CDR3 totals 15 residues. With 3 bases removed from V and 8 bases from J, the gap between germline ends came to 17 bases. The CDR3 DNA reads TGTGCCAGCAGTGAGGGTCAAGGAGGGCGAGATGAGCAGTTCTTC. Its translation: CASSEGQGGRDEQFF.

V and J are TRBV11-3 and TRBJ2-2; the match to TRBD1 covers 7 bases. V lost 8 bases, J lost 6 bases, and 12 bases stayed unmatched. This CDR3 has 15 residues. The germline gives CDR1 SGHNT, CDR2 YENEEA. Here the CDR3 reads CASSRQGPKAGELFF. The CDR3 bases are TGTGCCAGCTCGCGACAGGGCCCCAAGGCCGGGGAGCTGTTTTTT.

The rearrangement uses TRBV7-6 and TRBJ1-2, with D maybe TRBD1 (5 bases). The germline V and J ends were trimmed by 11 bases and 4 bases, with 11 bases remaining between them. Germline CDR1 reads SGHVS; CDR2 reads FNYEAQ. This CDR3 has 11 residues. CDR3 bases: TGTGCCTGGCAGGGCTCCTATGGCTACACCTTC. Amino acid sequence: CAWQGSYGYTF. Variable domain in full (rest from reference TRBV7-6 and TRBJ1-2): GAGVSQSPRYKVTKRGQDVALRCDPISGHVSLYWYRQALGQGPEFLTYFNYEAQQDKSGLPNDRFSAERPEGSISTLTIQRTEQRDSAMYRCAWQGSYGYTFGSGTRLTVV.

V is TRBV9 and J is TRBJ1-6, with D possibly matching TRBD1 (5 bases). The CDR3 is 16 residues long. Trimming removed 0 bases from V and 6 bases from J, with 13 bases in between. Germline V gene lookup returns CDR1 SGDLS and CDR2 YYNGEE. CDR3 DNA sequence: TGTGCCAGCAGCGTAGCGGGGGACGCGAGTAATTCACCCCTCCACTTT. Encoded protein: CASSVAGDASNSPLHF.

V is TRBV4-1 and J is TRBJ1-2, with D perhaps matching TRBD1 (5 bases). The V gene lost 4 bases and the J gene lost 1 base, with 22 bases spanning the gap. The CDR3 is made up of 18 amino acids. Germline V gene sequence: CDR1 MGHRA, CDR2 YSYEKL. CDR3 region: CASSPTYPGTSYNYGYTF. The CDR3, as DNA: TGCGCCAGCAGCCCCACGTACCCGGGGACTTCATATAACTATGGCTACACCTTC.

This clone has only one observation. CDR3 DNA: TGCAGCGTCCCCCTGACAGGGAACCCGCACACTGAAGCTTTCTTT. This encodes CSVPLTGNPHTEAFF. This chain links TRBV29-1 with TRBJ1-1; TRBD1 matches at 7 bases. The ends lost 6 bases at V and 3 bases at J; junction bases unmatched: 13. Germline V gene sequence: CDR1 SQVTM, CDR2 ANQGSEA. The CDR3 is 15 residues long.

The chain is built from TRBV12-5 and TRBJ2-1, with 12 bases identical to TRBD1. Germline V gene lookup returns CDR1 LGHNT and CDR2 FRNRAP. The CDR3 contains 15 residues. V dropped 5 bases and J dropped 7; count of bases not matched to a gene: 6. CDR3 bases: TGTGCTAGTGGTCTCGGGACAGGGGGCGGGAATGAGCAGTTCTTC. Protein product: CASGLGTGGGNEQFF.

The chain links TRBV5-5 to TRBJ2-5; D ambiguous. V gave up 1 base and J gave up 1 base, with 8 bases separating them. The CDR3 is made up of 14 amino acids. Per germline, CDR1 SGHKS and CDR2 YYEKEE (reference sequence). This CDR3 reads CASSLWATQETQYF. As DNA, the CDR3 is TGTGCCAGCAGCTTGTGGGCCACCCAAGAGACCCAGTACTTC.

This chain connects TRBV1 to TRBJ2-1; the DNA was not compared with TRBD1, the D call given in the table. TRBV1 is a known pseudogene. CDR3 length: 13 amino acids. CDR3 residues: CTSSQAPSHEQFF. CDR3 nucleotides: TGCACCAGCAGCCAAGCCCCCAGTCATGAGCAGTTCTTC.

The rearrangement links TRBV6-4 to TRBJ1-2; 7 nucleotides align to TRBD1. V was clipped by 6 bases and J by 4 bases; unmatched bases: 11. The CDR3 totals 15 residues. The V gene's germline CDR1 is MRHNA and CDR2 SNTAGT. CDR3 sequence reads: CASRPEGAQSYGYTF. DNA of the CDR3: TGTGCCAGCAGACCTGAGGGGGCGCAAAGCTATGGCTACACCTTC.

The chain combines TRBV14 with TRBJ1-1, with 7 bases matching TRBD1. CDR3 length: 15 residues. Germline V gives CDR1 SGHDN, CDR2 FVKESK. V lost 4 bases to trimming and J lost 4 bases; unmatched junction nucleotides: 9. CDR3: CASSLRVGGLTEAFF. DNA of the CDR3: TGTGCCAGCAGCCTTCGCGTAGGGGGCCTCACTGAAGCTTTCTTT.

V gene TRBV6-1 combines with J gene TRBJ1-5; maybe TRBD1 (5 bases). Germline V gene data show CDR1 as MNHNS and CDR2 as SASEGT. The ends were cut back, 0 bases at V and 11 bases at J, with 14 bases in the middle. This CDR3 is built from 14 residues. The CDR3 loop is CASSEAQGILAQHF. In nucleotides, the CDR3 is TGTGCCAGCAGTGAAGCTCAGGGCATCTTGGCCCAGCATTTT.

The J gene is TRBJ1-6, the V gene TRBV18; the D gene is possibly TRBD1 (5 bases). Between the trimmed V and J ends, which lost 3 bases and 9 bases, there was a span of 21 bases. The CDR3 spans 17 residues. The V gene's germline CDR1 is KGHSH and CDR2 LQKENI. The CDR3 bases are TGTGCCAGCTCACCTACACAGGTCCTGAATAGCGGTTCACCCCTCCACTTT. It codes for CASSPTQVLNSGSPLHF.

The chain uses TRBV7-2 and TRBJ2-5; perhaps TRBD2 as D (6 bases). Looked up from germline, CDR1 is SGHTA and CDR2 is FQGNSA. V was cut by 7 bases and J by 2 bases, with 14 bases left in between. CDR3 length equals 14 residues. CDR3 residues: CASTLGGGQETQYF. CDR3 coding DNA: TGTGCCAGCACCCTCGGTGGGGGGCAAGAGACCCAGTACTTC.

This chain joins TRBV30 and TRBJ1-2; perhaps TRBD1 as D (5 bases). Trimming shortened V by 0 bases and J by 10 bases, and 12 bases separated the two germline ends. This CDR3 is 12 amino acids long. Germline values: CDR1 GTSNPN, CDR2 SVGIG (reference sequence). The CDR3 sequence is CAWSVRGSDYTF. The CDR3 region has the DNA TGTGCCTGGAGTGTAAGGGGATCGGACTACACCTTC.

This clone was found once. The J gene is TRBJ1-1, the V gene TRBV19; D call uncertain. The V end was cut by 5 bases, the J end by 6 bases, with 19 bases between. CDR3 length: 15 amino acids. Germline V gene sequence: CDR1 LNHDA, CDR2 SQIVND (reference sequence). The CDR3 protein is CASSPIDKFSSEAFF. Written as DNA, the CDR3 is TGTGCCAGTAGTCCCATCGACAAGTTCTCTTCTGAAGCTTTCTTT.

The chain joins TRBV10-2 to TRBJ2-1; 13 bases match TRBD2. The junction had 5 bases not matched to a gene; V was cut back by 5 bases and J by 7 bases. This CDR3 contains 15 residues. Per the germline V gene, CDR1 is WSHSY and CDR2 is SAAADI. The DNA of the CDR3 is TGCGCCAGCAGTTTACTAGCGGGGGGGTTTAATGAGCAGTTCTTC. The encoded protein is CASSLLAGGFNEQFF.